This paragraph covers one T cell receptor (beta chain) sequence. Its antigen is currently unknown. The sample is drawn from a study of vaccination and CD4 T cells after COVID-19. This CDR3 has 14 residues. The germline V gene encodes CDR1 SGHTA and CDR2 FQGNSA. With 1 base removed from V and 3 bases from J, the gap between germline ends came to 9 bases. TCRdb independently ran MiXCR on the PCR reads; one entry per CDR3 protein. The sample includes around 19,000 distinct CDR3 sequences, around 62% of them seen just once. Study observations and caveats: The rise in median SARS-CoV-2-reactive clonotypes, from around 19 to 38, was not significant. Spike mono-reactivity was the property of 304 of 307 vaccine-specific clones in convalescent patients.

The material sequenced was CD4+ T cells from blood, taken before SARS-CoV-2 vaccination. The chain is built from TRBV7-2 and TRBJ1-2, with no clear D. The clonotype comes from a human donor who had recovered from COVID-19. CDR3 bases: TGTGCCAGCAGCTTAGGGGCCTCTTACTATGGCTACACCTTC. Translating gives CASSLGASYYGYTF.